The rows below give T cell receptor beta chains drawn from one sample of a study of cytotoxic CD8 clonotypes in ibrutinib-treated CLL. The repertoire was sequenced with immunoSEQ multiplex PCR; TCRdb's copy has only in-frame clones and lacks some. The top ten hold approximately 3.5% of the sample, which has about 130,000 clones, about 85% seen once. Sample: PBMCs, taken after 24 months of ibrutinib treatment. These receptors all come from a human donor with chronic lymphocytic leukemia. CDR3s include the opening cysteine and the closing phenylalanine or tryptophan. Fields, in order: clone size, D gene, J gene, V gene, CDR3 protein, CDR3 DNA. D genes are given only for firm matches. Only part of the rows carry a size: once, few, many, or a class if the clone is expanded.

.,.,TRBJ1-2,TRBV5-1,CASSLGAPYGYTF,TGCGCCAGCAGCTTGGGCGCCCCCTATGGCTACACCTTC
.,.,TRBJ1-1,TRBV6-5,CASSEYGVHPEAFF,TGTGCCAGCAGTGAATACGGGGTCCATCCTGAAGCTTTCTTT
.,.,TRBJ2-7,TRBV4-3,CASSQDRGNSYEQYF,TGCGCCAGCAGCCAAGATCGCGGCAACTCCTACGAGCAGTACTTC
once,.,TRBJ1-2,TRBV7-8,CASSGWEGNYGYTF,TGTGCCAGCAGCGGTTGGGAGGGTAACTATGGCTACACCTTC
.,TRBD1,TRBJ2-3,TRBV5-8,CASSRYRGSTDTQYF,TGTGCCAGCAGCCGTTACAGGGGCAGCACAGATACGCAGTATTTT
.,.,TRBJ2-5,TRBV18,CASSPYGAQETQYF,TGTGCCAGCTCACCCTACGGGGCGCAAGAGACCCAGTACTTC
.,TRBD1,TRBJ1-2,TRBV5-1,CASSLGDSNNYGYTF,TGCGCCAGCAGCTTGGGGGACAGTAACAACTATGGCTACACCTTC
.,.,TRBJ1-2,TRBV6-1,CASSERVYGYTF,TGTGCCAGCAGTGAAAGGGTCTATGGCTACACCTTC
.,.,TRBJ2-7,TRBV7-2,CASSLGGQGGVYEQYF,TGTGCCAGCAGCTTGGGCGGACAGGGAGGGGTCTACGAGCAGTACTTC
.,.,TRBJ1-4,TRBV27,CASSGRDTGKKLFF,TGTGCCAGCAGTGGACGGGATACAGGGAAAAAACTGTTTTTT
.,TRBD1,TRBJ1-1,TRBV4-1,CASSQDLRTGRSEAFF,TGCGCCAGCAGCCAAGACCTCAGGACAGGGAGGTCTGAAGCTTTCTTT
.,.,TRBJ1-1,TRBV6-6,CASSGHRTGTEAFF,TGTGCCAGCAGTGGCCACAGGACGGGGACTGAAGCTTTCTTT
.,.,TRBJ1-2,TRBV4-1,CASSHTGQFNYGYTF,TGCGCCAGCAGCCACACAGGACAGTTTAACTATGGCTACACCTTC
.,TRBD2,TRBJ2-7,TRBV9,CASSVSGGVPEQYF,TGTGCCAGCAGCGTTAGCGGGGGAGTACCCGAGCAGTACTTC
.,.,TRBJ1-1,TRBV7-9,CASSQSTGYAEAFF,TGTGCCAGCAGCCAGAGTACAGGGTACGCTGAAGCTTTCTTT
few,.,TRBJ1-1,TRBV19,CASSITSRHEAFF,TGTGCCAGTAGTATTACCAGCCGCCATGAAGCTTTCTTT
.,.,TRBJ1-2,TRBV5-1,CASSSFSRAASNYGYTF,TGCGCCAGCAGCTCATTTTCGAGGGCAGCATCTAACTATGGCTACACCTTC
few,.,TRBJ2-1,TRBV27,CASSFLGEQFF,TGTGCCAGCAGTTTTTTAGGGGAGCAGTTCTTC
.,TRBD2,TRBJ2-1,TRBV13,CASSSGVRYRTGDGQFF,TGTGCCAGCAGCAGCGGGGTTCGATATCGGACTGGGGATGGGCAGTTCTTC
.,TRBD1,TRBJ2-3,TRBV18,CASSSGTGGTDTQYF,TGTGCCAGCTCGTCCGGGACAGGGGGCACAGATACGCAGTATTTT
.,.,TRBJ1-3,TRBV9,CASSIDPGSGGSIYF,TGTGCCAGCAGCATCGACCCAGGGTCCGGCGGGAGCATATATTTT
.,.,TRBJ2-7,TRBV28,CASSLSGRAYEQYF,TGTGCCAGCAGTTTGAGCGGTCGGGCCTACGAGCAGTACTTC
few,.,TRBJ2-2,TRBV11-2,CASSFTGTTGELFF,TGTGCCAGCAGCTTTACAGGAACGACCGGGGAGCTGTTTTTT
.,.,TRBJ2-5,TRBV7-2,CASSLGTLLRETRYF,TGTGCCAGCAGCTTAGGGACACTCCTAAGGGAGACCCGGTACTTC
.,TRBD1,TRBJ2-7,TRBV28,CASWGQGPDYEQYF,TGTGCCAGTTGGGGACAGGGACCCGACTACGAGCAGTACTTC
.,TRBD2,TRBJ2-5,TRBV6-4,CASSDPQTHLAGVPQETQYF,TGTGCCAGCAGTGACCCCCAAACCCATCTAGCGGGGGTACCCCAAGAGACCCAGTACTTC
.,.,TRBJ2-2,TRBV5-4,CASSLVAANTGELFF,TGTGCCAGCAGCTTGGTCGCGGCAAACACCGGGGAGCTGTTTTTT
.,.,TRBJ1-2,TRBV7-2,CASSLALSQNYGYTF,TGTGCCAGCAGCTTAGCGCTGTCGCAAAACTATGGCTACACCTTC
once,TRBD2,TRBJ2-3,TRBV11-3,CASSPGTSGEFDTQYF,TGTGCCAGCAGCCCAGGGACTAGCGGGGAATTTGATACGCAGTATTTT
once,TRBD2,TRBJ2-7,TRBV7-9,CASSFTTSGGREQYF,TGTGCCAGCAGTTTTACCACTAGCGGGGGGAGAGAGCAGTACTTC
.,.,TRBJ2-7,TRBV4-3,CASSQVGALGEQYF,TGCGCCAGCAGCCAAGTGGGGGCCTTAGGGGAGCAGTACTTC
many,.,TRBJ2-1,TRBV27,CASSFTGHEQFF,TGTGCCAGCAGTTTTACGGGGCACGAGCAGTTCTTC
.,TRBD1,TRBJ2-2,TRBV9,CASTRQPWDRGNTGELFF,TGTGCCAGCACCCGCCAACCTTGGGACAGGGGAAACACCGGGGAGCTGTTTTTT
.,.,TRBJ2-7,TRBV29-1,CSVSDSYEQYF,TGCAGCGTCTCGGACAGCTACGAGCAGTACTTC
.,.,TRBJ1-6,TRBV6-1,CASSARHWDDNSPLHF,TGTGCCAGCAGTGCCAGGCATTGGGACGATAATTCACCCCTCCACTTT
.,.,TRBJ1-3,TRBV11-3,CASSLGTDSGNTIYF,TGTGCCAGCAGCTTAGGGACGGACTCTGGAAACACCATATATTTT
.,.,TRBJ2-3,TRBV7-7,CASSSTWGADTQYF,TGTGCCAGCAGCTCCACGTGGGGGGCAGATACGCAGTATTTT
once,.,TRBJ2-7,TRBV5-1,CASSPGTLSYEQYF,TGCGCCAGCAGCCCCGGGACACTTTCCTACGAGCAGTACTTC
few,TRBD1,TRBJ2-5,TRBV7-3,CASSYGGQGTGETQYF,TGTGCCAGCAGCTACGGTGGACAGGGGACGGGGGAGACCCAGTACTTC
.,TRBD1,TRBJ1-2,TRBV6-5,CASSSDRDGGYTF,TGTGCCAGCAGTTCGGACAGGGACGGTGGCTACACCTTC
.,TRBD1,TRBJ1-1,TRBV27,CASKAGTGGLINTEAFF,TGTGCCAGCAAAGCCGGGACAGGGGGCCTTATAAACACTGAAGCTTTCTTT
.,.,TRBJ1-5,TRBV6-4,CASSLLRTRNQPQHF,TGTGCCAGCAGCCTCCTAAGGACGCGCAATCAGCCCCAGCATTTT
.,TRBD2,TRBJ2-3,TRBV10-1,CASSRGGPEATQYF,TGCGCCAGCAGCCGGGGGGGGCCGGAGGCTACGCAGTATTTT
once,.,TRBJ1-1,TRBV7-9,CASSLELDFEAFF,TGTGCCAGCAGCTTGGAATTAGATTTTGAAGCTTTCTTT
.,.,TRBJ2-6,TRBV5-6,CASSLPLNVLTF,TGTGCCAGCAGCCTGCCCCTAAACGTCCTGACTTTC
.,TRBD2,TRBJ2-5,TRBV7-7,CASSLVAGVQETQYF,TGTGCCAGCAGCTTAGTCGCGGGGGTACAAGAGACCCAGTACTTC
.,.,TRBJ2-1,TRBV4-3,CASSIGRVHEQFF,TGCGCCAGCAGCATCGGGCGGGTCCATGAGCAGTTCTTC
.,.,TRBJ1-5,TRBV6-5,CASSYFGPDSNQPQHF,.
once,.,TRBJ2-7,TRBV27,CASRGLSSYEQYF,TGTGCCAGCAGGGGACTTAGCTCCTACGAGCAGTACTTC